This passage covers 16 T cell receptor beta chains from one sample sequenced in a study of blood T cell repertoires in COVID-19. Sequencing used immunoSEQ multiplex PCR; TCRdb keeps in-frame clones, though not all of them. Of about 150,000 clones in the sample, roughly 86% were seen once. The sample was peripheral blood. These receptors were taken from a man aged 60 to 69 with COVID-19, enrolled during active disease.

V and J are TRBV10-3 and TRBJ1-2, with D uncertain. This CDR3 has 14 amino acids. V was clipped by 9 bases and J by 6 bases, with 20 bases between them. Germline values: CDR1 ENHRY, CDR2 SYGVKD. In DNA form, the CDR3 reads TGTGCCATGCAGCCAGGCGGGAAAGGGCATGGCTACACCTTC. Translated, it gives CAMQPGGKGHGYTF.

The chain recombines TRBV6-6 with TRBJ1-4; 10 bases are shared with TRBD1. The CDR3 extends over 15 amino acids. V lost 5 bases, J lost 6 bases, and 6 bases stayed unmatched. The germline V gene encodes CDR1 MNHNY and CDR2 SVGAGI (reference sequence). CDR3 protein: CASSGRDRGHEKLFF. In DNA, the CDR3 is TGTGCCAGCAGTGGCCGGGACAGGGGTCATGAAAAACTGTTTTTT.

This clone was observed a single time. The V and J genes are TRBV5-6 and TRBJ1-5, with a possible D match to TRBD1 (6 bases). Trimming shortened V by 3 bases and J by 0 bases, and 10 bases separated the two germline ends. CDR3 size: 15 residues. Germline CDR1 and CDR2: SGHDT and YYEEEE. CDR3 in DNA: TGTGCCAGCAGCTGGGGGGGCCTTAGCAATCAGCCCCAGCATTTT. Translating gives CASSWGGLSNQPQHF.

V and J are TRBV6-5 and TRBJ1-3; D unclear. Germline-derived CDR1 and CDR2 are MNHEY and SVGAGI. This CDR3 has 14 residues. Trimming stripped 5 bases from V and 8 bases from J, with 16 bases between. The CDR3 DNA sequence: TGTGCCAGCAGTCCTCTAGGCTCGTCCGACACCATATATTTT. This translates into CASSPLGSSDTIYF.

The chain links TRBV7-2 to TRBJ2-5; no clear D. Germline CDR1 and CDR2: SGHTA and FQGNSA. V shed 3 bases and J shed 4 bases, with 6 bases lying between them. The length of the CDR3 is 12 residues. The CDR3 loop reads CASSLLSETQYF. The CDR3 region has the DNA TGTGCCAGCAGCTTGCTATCAGAGACCCAGTACTTC.

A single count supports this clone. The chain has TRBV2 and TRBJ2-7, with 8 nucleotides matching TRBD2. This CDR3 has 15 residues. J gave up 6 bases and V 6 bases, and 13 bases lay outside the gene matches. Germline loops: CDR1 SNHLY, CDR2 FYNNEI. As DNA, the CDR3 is TGTGCCAGCAGAACCGGGGGGGGGTTGCTCGGCGAGCAGTACTTC. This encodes CASRTGGGLLGEQYF.

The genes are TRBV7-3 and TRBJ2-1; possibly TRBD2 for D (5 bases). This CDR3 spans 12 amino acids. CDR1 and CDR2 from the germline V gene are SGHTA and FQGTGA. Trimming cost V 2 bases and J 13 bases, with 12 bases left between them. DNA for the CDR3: TGTGCCAGCAGCTTAGAGGGAATAATACAGTTCTTC. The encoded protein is CASSLEGIIQFF.

In DNA, the CDR3 is TGTGCCATCAACGTAGGGGGCACTGGGTACGAGCAGTACTTC. Its translation: CAINVGGTGYEQYF. The chain uses TRBV10-3 and TRBJ2-7; 7 bases match TRBD1. CDR3 length equals 14 residues. V trimming: 7 bases; J trimming: 4 bases; junction bases outside the gene matches: 10. Germline assignment: CDR1 ENHRY and CDR2 SYGVKD.

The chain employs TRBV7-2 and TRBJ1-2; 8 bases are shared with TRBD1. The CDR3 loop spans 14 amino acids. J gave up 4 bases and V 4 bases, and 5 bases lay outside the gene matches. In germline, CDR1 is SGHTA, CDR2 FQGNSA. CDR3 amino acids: CASSSRTGSYGYTF. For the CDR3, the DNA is TGTGCCAGCAGCTCCCGGACAGGGAGCTATGGCTACACCTTC.

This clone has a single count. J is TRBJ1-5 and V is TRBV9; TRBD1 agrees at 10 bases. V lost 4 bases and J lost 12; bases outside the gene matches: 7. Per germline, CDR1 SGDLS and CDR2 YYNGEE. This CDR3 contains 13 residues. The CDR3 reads CASSTAGTGVQHF. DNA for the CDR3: TGTGCCAGCAGCACCGCCGGGACAGGGGTCCAGCATTTT.

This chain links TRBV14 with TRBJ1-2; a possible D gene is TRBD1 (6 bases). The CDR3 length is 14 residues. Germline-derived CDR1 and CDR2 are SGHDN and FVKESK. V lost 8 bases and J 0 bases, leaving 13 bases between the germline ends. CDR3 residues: CASRRGNTNYGYTF. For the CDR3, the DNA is TGTGCCAGCCGAAGGGGGAATACTAACTATGGCTACACCTTC.

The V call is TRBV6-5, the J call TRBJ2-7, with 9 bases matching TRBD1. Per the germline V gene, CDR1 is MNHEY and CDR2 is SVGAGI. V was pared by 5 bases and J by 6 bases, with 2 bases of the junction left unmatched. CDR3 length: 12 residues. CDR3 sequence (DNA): TGTGCCAGCAGTCGGGACAGGGTCGAGCAGTACTTC. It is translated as CASSRDRVEQYF.

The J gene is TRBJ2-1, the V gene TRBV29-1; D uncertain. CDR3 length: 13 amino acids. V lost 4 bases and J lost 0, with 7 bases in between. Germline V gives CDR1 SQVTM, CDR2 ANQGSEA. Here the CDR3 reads CSVVPSSYNEQFF. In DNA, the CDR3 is TGCAGCGTTGTGCCGAGCTCCTACAATGAGCAGTTCTTC.

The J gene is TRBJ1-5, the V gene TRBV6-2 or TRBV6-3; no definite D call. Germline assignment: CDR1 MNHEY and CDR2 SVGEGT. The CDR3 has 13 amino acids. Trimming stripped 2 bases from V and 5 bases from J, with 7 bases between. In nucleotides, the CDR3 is TGTGCCAGCAGTTACACACCCCATCAGCCCCAGCATTTT. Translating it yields CASSYTPHQPQHF.

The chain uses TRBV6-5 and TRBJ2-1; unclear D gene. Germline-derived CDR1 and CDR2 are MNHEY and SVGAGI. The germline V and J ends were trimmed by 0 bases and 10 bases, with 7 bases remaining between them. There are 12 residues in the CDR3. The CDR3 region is CASSYSGREQFF. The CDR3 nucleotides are TGTGCCAGCAGTTACTCTGGCAGGGAGCAGTTCTTC.

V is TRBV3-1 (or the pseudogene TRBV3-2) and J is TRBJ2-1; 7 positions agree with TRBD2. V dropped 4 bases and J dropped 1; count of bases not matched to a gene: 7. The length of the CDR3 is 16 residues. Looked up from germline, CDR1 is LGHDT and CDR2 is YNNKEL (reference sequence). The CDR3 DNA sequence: TGTGCCAGCAGCCCAATGAGTAGCGGGTCCTACAATGAGCAGTTCTTC. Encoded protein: CASSPMSSGSYNEQFF.